This TCR beta chain appears in the sequencing data of a study of type 1 and type 2 diabetes patients. About this clonotype itself: Its ends do not fully match the called genes, so a read error is possible.

PCR was run on genomic DNA. A primer set of 30 forward and 13 reverse primers amplified the CDR3. In TCRdb, the multiplex PCR reads were re-called with MiXCR into one record per CDR3 protein. The sample carries a few hundred thousand distinct CDR3 sequences, 40% to 50% recorded once. No donor had another autoimmune disease or recent infection within four weeks. Germline assignment: CDR1 LNHDA and CDR2 SQIVND (reference sequence). This CDR3 is built from 15 residues. The sequenced sample was peripheral blood mononuclear cells (PBMCs). The source of this sequence is a man younger than 35 with type 2 diabetes. The chain couples TRBV19 to TRBJ1-1; the D is unclear. The CDR3 loop reads CASRHSPPENTEAFF. CDR3 DNA sequence: TGCGCCAGTAGGCACAGCCCTCCAGAAAACACTGAAGCTTTCTTT.